Below, 5 T cell receptor beta chains from the same sample are listed, as sequenced in a study of blood T cell repertoires in COVID-19 (dated by TCRdb to about 2020). Libraries were built with the immunoSEQ multiplex PCR assay. The table was pulled from immuneACCESS by TCRdb, which kept in-frame rearrangements only. Such tables lose some clones; where checked, under half of the loss comes from unresolved V genes, and the rest has no known cause. For this sample the table gives approximately 280,000 clones, of which around 83% were detected only once. The ten largest clones add up to 5% of the sample. Sample: PBMCs or T cells enriched from blood (not recorded which). The receptors come from a man aged 40-55 years who had been exposed to COVID-19.

J is TRBJ1-1 and V is TRBV27; no clear D. Germline V gene sequence: CDR1 MNHEY, CDR2 SMNVEV (reference sequence). V was trimmed by 7 bases and J by 1 base, leaving 16 bases between them. The CDR3 runs 15 residues. CDR3 region: CASTPLFMRNTEAFF. The CDR3 nucleotides read TGTGCCAGCACCCCTCTCTTTATGAGGAACACTGAAGCTTTCTTT.

This clone was seen once. The rearrangement links TRBV7-6 to TRBJ2-5; 11 nucleotides line up with TRBD1. J gave up 1 base and V 5 bases, and 6 bases lay outside the gene matches. Germline V gene data show CDR1 as SGHVS and CDR2 as FNYEAQ. CDR3 size: 16 residues. The CDR3 nucleotides are TGTGCCAGCAGCCAGGGACAGGGGGAGGCCCAAGAGACCCAGTACTTC. Its translation: CASSQGQGEAQETQYF.

This clone was recorded only once. J is TRBJ1-5 and V is TRBV19; 11 positions agree with TRBD1. The CDR3 is 17 residues long. Germline trimming cut 8 bases from V and 4 bases from J; bases unmatched to any gene: 13. Germline CDR1 is LNHDA and CDR2 is SQIVND (reference sequence). The CDR3 protein is CASEPGTGGYGNQPQHF. CDR3 bases: TGTGCCAGTGAACCCGGGACAGGGGGATACGGTAATCAGCCCCAGCATTTT. Full variable domain (remainder filled in from reference TRBV19 and TRBJ1-5): DGGITQSPKYLFRKEGQNVTLSCEQNLNHDAMYWYRQDPGQGLRLIYYSQIVNDFQKGDIAEGYSVSREKKESFPLTVTSAQKNPTAFYLCASEPGTGGYGNQPQHFGDGTRLSIL.

The chain employs TRBV11-2 and TRBJ1-1, with D possibly matching TRBD1 (6 bases). CDR1 is SGHAT, CDR2 FQNNGV, per germline. This CDR3 is built from 14 residues. V gave up 2 bases and J gave up 11 bases, with 18 bases separating them. This CDR3 reads CASSLSVVGGQAFF. The CDR3 coding sequence is TGTGCCAGCAGCTTATCAGTTGTCGGGGGGCAGGCTTTCTTT.

The chain links TRBV9 to TRBJ2-1, with D maybe TRBD2 (5 bases). Germline assignment: CDR1 SGDLS and CDR2 YYNGEE. Trimming took off 0 bases at V and 3 bases at J, with 7 bases between the two ends. The CDR3 extends over 14 amino acids. CDR3: CASSVDGSYNEQFF. CDR3 DNA sequence: TGTGCCAGCAGCGTAGATGGGAGCTACAATGAGCAGTTCTTC. Combining the CDR3 with reference TRBV9 and TRBJ2-1 gives the whole variable domain DSGVTQTPKHLITATGQRVTLRCSPRSGDLSVYWYQQSLDQGLQFLIQYYNGEERAKGNILERFSAQQFPDLHSELNLSSLELGDSALYFCASSVDGSYNEQFFGPGTRLTVL.